Described below is a single TCR beta chain sequence and its context. This record comes from a study of blood T cells in healthy people across ages. Primed by a sample-barcoded 5' primer and a J-beta primer mix, a second PCR proceeded for 7 to 11 cycles. Each CDR3 protein gets one entry after TCRdb re-called the 5' RACE reads with MiXCR. The sample shows roughly 1.5 million distinct CDR3 sequences, 35% to 45% of them seen only once. Germline lookup yields CDR1 PRHDT and CDR2 FYEKMQ (reference sequence). Trimming at V came to 4 bases and at J to 2 bases, leaving 4 bases not matched to a gene. There are 14 residues in the CDR3. They isolated at least 6.5 million PBMCs from each sample.

This chain connects TRBV13 to TRBJ2-7; 8 bases are shared with TRBD1. The sequencing sample was made of blood. This clonotype was sampled from a young woman in good health. The CDR3 coding sequence is TGTGCCAGCAGCTGGACAGGGAAGGCCTACGAGCAGTACTTC. This sequence encodes CASSWTGKAYEQYF.